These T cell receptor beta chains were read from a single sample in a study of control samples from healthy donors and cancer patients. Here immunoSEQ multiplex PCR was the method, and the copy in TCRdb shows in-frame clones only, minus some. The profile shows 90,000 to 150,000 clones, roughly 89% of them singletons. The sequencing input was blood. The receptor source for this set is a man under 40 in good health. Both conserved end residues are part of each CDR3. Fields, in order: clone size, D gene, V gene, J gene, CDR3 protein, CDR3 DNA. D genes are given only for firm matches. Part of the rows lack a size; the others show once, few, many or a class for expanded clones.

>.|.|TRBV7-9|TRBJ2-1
CASSSPAGLHYNEQFF
TGTGCCAGCAGCTCACCCGCGGGACTCCACTACAATGAGCAGTTCTTC
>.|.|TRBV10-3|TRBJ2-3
CATSTGSTDTQYF
TGTGCCACCTCCACGGGGAGCACAGATACGCAGTATTTT
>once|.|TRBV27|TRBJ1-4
CASSLSTTANEKLFF
TGTGCCAGCAGTTTATCGACGACCGCGAATGAAAAACTGTTTTTT
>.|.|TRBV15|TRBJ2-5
CATSRDTGKIETQYF
TGTGCCACCAGCAGAGATACAGGGAAAATAGAGACCCAGTACTTC
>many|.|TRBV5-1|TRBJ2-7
CASSLGQRDEQYF
TGCGCCAGCAGCCTCGGACAGCGCGACGAGCAGTACTTC
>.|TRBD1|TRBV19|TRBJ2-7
CASSPLLRQGIYEQYF
TGTGCCAGTAGTCCACTATTACGACAGGGTATCTACGAGCAGTACTTC
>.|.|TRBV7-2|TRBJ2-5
CASSPYQETQYF
TGTGCCAGCAGCCCGTACCAAGAGACCCAGTACTTC
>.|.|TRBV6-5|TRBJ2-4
CASQFSGQGGNIQYF
TGTGCCAGCCAGTTTTCAGGTCAGGGGGGAAACATTCAGTACTTC
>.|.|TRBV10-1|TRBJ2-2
CASSDSLRGRNTGELFF
TGCGCCAGCAGTGATTCGTTGAGGGGAAGGAACACCGGGGAGCTGTTTTTT
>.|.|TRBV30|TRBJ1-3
CAWSLLWQRNTIYF
TGTGCCTGGAGTCTACTGTGGCAGCGGAACACCATATATTTT
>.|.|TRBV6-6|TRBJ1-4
CASSPSVGVIFATNEKLFF
TGTGCCAGCAGTCCGTCAGTGGGGGTCATCTTTGCAACTAATGAAAAACTGTTTTTT
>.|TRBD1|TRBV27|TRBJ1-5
CASSPGTGGQPQHF
TGTGCCAGCAGTCCAGGGACAGGGGGCCAGCCCCAGCATTTT
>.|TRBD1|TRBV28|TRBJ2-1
CASSLGTGGGSEQFF
TGTGCCAGCAGTTTGGGGACAGGGGGTGGGTCTGAGCAGTTCTTC
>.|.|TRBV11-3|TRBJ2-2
CASSLRGGNTGELFF
TGTGCCAGCAGCCTCAGAGGGGGGAACACCGGGGAGCTGTTTTTT
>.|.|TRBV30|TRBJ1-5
CAWSVEGRQPQHF
TGTGCCTGGAGTGTAGAGGGACGACAGCCCCAGCATTTT
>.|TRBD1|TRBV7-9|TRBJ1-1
CASSPGQANTEAFF
TGTGCCAGCAGCCCAGGACAGGCGAACACTGAAGCTTTCTTT
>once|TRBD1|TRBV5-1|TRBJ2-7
CASSSMTGTYEQYF
TGCGCCAGCAGCTCTATGACAGGGACCTACGAGCAGTACTTC
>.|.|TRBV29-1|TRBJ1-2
CSVEPSGSGYTF
TGCAGCGTTGAGCCCTCGGGCTCCGGCTACACCTTC
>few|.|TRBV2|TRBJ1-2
CASSEPDSESMSGYTF
TGTGCCAGCAGTGAACCCGACAGCGAATCGATGTCTGGCTACACCTTC
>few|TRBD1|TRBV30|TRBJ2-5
CAWNLDRLETQYF
TGTGCCTGGAATCTGGACAGGCTAGAGACCCAGTACTTC
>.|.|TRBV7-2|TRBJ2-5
CASSLVGGSGETQYF
TGTGCCAGCAGCTTAGTAGGGGGGTCTGGGGAGACCCAGTACTTC
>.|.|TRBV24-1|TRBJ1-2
CATSDTGGMDGYTF
TGTGCCACCAGTGATACGGGGGGCATGGATGGCTACACCTTC
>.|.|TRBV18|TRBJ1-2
CASSPPPRGAFDGYTF
TGTGCCAGCTCTCCGCCTCCCCGGGGGGCGTTCGATGGCTACACCTTC
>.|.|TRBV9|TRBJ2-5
CASSVGQYQETQYF
TGTGCCAGCAGCGTAGGGCAGTACCAAGAGACCCAGTACTTC
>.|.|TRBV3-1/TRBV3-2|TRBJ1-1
CASSQLAGDTEAFF
TGTGCCAGCAGCCAACTGGCAGGGGACACTGAAGCTTTCTTT
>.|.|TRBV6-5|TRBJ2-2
CASSPQTTGELFF
TGTGCCAGCAGTCCCCAGACCACCGGGGAGCTGTTTTTT
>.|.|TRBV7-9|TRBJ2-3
CASSLQGPDTQYF
TGTGCCAGCAGCTTACAGGGACCAGATACGCAGTATTTT
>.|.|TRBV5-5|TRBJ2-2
CASSLAGGGAVTGELFF
TGTGCCAGCAGCTTGGCGGGTGGGGGGGCCGTCACCGGGGAGCTGTTTTTT
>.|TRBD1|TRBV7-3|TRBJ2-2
CASSRGQGGTGELFF
TGTGCCAGCAGCAGGGGACAGGGAGGGACCGGGGAGCTGTTTTTT
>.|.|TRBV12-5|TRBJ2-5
CASGLASGQTQYF
TGTGCTAGTGGTTTGGCGTCAGGGCAGACCCAGTACTTC
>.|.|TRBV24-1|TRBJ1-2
CATSDEDYGYTF
TGTGCCACCAGTGATGAGGACTATGGCTACACCTTC
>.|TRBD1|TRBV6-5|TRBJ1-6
CASSYSGQGLSPLHF
TGTGCCAGCAGTTACTCGGGACAGGGTCTTTCACCCCTCCACTTT
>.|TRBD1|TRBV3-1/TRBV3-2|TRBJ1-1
CASSLDAGGTEAFF
TGTGCCAGCAGCTTGGATGCAGGGGGGACTGAAGCTTTCTTT
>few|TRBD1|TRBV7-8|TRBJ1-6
CASRQDPDRERPLHF
TGTGCCAGCAGGCAAGACCCCGACAGGGAGAGACCCCTCCACTTT
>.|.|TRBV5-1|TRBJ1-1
CASSSDSSNTEAFF
TGCGCCAGCAGCTCTGACAGTTCGAACACTGAAGCTTTCTTT
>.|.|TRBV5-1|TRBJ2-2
CASSGQTTNTGELFF
TGCGCCAGCAGTGGCCAAACAACGAACACCGGGGAGCTGTTTTTT
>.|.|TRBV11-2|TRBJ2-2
CASSPRTQTTGELFF
TGTGCCAGCAGCCCTAGGACACAGACCACCGGGGAGCTGTTTTTT
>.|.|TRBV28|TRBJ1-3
CASSLSSDTGNTIYF
TGTGCCAGCAGTTTATCGTCCGATACTGGAAACACCATATATTTT
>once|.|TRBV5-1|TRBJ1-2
CASSLGTAINGYTF
TGCGCCAGCAGCTTGGGGACAGCTATTAATGGCTACACCTTC
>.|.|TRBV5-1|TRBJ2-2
CASSLGLAPRELFF
TGCGCCAGCAGCTTGGGGCTAGCGCCCCGGGAGCTGTTTTTT
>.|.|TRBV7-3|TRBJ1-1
CASRKGGLNTEAFF
TGTGCCAGCAGAAAGGGCGGCCTGAACACTGAAGCTTTCTTT
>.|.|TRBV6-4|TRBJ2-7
CASSEHGESDYEQYF
TGTGCCAGCAGTGAGCACGGGGAATCTGACTACGAGCAGTACTTC
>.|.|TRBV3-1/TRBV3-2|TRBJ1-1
CASSIAENTEAFF
TGTGCCAGCAGCATAGCGGAGAACACTGAAGCTTTCTTT
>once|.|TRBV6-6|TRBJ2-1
CASTRPGISYEQFF
TGTGCCAGCACCAGACCAGGGATTTCCTACGAGCAGTTCTTC
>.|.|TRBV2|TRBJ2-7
CASRESYEQYF
TGTGCCAGCAGGGAATCCTACGAGCAGTACTTC
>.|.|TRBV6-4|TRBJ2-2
CASSAWGNTGELFF
TGTGCCAGCAGTGCCTGGGGTAACACCGGGGAGCTGTTTTTT
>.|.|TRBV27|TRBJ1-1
CASSSPGIQGAFF
TGTGCCAGCAGTTCTCCGGGCATCCAAGGAGCTTTCTTT
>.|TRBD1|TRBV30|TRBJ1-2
CAWAPGQGNLYGYTF
TGTGCCTGGGCCCCTGGACAGGGGAATCTTTATGGCTACACCTTC
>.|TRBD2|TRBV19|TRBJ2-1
CASNRGLAGNEQFF
TGTGCCAGTAATAGGGGACTAGCAGGCAATGAGCAGTTCTTC
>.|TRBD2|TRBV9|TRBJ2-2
CASSRLAGGVNTGELFF
TGTGCCAGCAGCCGACTAGCGGGGGGCGTAAACACCGGGGAGCTGTTTTTT